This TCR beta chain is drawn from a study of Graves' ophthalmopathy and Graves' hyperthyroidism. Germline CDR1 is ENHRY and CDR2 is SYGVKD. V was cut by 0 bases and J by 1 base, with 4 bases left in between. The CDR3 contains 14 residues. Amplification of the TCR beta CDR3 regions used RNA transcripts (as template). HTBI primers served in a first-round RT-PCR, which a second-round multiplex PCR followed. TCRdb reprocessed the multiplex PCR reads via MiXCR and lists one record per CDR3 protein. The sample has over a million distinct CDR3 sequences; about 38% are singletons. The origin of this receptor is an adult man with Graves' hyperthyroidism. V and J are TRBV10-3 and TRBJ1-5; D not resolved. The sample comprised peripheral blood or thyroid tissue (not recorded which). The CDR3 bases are TGTGCCATCAGTGAGTCTAGGAGCAATCAGCCCCAGCATTTT. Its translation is CAISESRSNQPQHF.